Listed here are 31 T cell receptor beta chains from one sample, sequenced in a study of cytomegalovirus exposure and HLA in healthy donors. Vbeta (60) and Jbeta (13) primers were used in the PCR. Generated by immunoSEQ multiplex PCR, the TCRdb table keeps only in-frame clones and is missing some. The sample includes about 120,000 clones, about 80% of them seen just once. Sequenced material: PBMCs. All receptors come from a female donor in good health and CMV-seronegative.

The V call is TRBV5-6, the J call TRBJ2-3; 11 bases agree with TRBD2. The CDR3 extends over 15 amino acids. The junction had 5 bases not matched to a gene; V was cut back by 4 bases and J by 4 bases. The germline V gene has CDR1 SGHDT and CDR2 YYEEEE. This CDR3 is CASSGLAGTPDTQYF. The CDR3, as DNA: TGTGCCAGCAGCGGACTAGCGGGTACGCCAGATACGCAGTATTTT.

This clone was seen just once. The chain has TRBV30 and TRBJ2-5; 10 bases line up with TRBD2. Germline V gene data show CDR1 as GTSNPN and CDR2 as SVGIG (reference sequence). Trimming removed 3 bases from V and 4 bases from J; junction bases left unmatched: 5. CDR3 length: 14 residues. In DNA form, the CDR3 reads TGTGCCTGGAGATCAGCGGGGGGGCCAGAGACCCAGTACTTC. Translating it yields CAWRSAGGPETQYF.

This chain joins TRBV7-2 and TRBJ2-5; D possibly corresponds to TRBD2 (6 bases). V was pared by 5 bases and J by 2 bases, with 12 bases between. Germline CDR1 reads SGHTA; CDR2 reads FQGNSA. The CDR3 sequence is 14 residues long. DNA for the CDR3: TGTGCCAGCAGCGGAGGGGCTCGGCAAGAGACCCAGTACTTC. Protein sequence: CASSGGARQETQYF. The variable domain in full, with the rest retrieved from reference TRBV7-2 and TRBJ2-5, is GAGVSQSPSNKVTEKGKDVELRCDPISGHTALYWYRQSLGQGLEFLIYFQGNSAPDKSGLPSDRFSAERTGGSVSTLTIQRTQQEDSAVYLCASSGGARQETQYFGPGTRLLVL.

The genes are TRBV5-6 and TRBJ1-3; 8 bases line up with TRBD1. The V and J ends lost 1 base and 0 bases, in that order; junction bases with no gene match: 12. The CDR3 loop spans 19 amino acids. Germline V gene lookup returns CDR1 SGHDT and CDR2 YYEEEE. CDR3 protein: CASSLLTGAFRSSGNTIYF. CDR3 in DNA: TGTGCCAGCAGCTTGTTGACAGGGGCGTTTAGGTCCTCTGGAAACACCATATATTTT.

This clone was detected only a few times. The rearrangement links TRBV5-5 to TRBJ1-5; D ambiguous. CDR3 length: 13 amino acids. The germline V gene encodes CDR1 SGHKS and CDR2 YYEKEE (reference sequence). Trimming shortened V by 10 bases and J by 4 bases, and 15 bases separated the two germline ends. The CDR3 DNA follows: TGTGCCTTAGGAAGAGCGGGGAATCAGCCCCAGCATTTT. Residues: CALGRAGNQPQHF.

The rearrangement links TRBV5-6 to TRBJ2-3, with D perhaps matching TRBD2 (5 bases). The CDR3 totals 14 residues. Germline values: CDR1 SGHDT, CDR2 YYEEEE. Trimming cost V 5 bases and J 0 bases, with 10 bases left between them. In nucleotides, the CDR3 is TGTGCCAGCAGGTTCGGGGAAAGCACAGATACGCAGTATTTT. Protein sequence: CASRFGESTDTQYF. Based on the CDR3 plus reference TRBV5-6 and TRBJ2-3, the full variable domain is DAGVTQSPTHLIKTRGQQVTLRCSPKSGHDTVSWYQQALGQGPQFIFQYYEEEERQRGNFPDRFSGHQFPNYSSELNVNALLLGDSALYLCASRFGESTDTQYFGPGTRLTVL.

V usage is TRBV30 and J usage is TRBJ1-2; D is uncertain. Trimming left V 2 bases short and J 8 bases short, with 18 bases between. The length of the CDR3 is 14 residues. Germline V lookup: CDR1 GTSNPN, CDR2 SVGIG (reference sequence). The CDR3: CAWSLFPGWSGYTF. CDR3 DNA: TGTGCCTGGAGTCTTTTTCCGGGATGGTCGGGCTACACCTTC.

V gene TRBV18 combines with J gene TRBJ1-5; TRBD1 matches 7 bases. Per the germline V gene, CDR1 is KGHSH and CDR2 is LQKENI. Unmatched junction bases numbered 0, after V lost 3 bases and J lost 4 bases. The CDR3 loop spans 13 amino acids. Here the CDR3 reads CASSPGQNQPQHF. The CDR3 region has the DNA TGTGCCAGCTCACCGGGACAGAATCAGCCCCAGCATTTT.

The chain employs TRBV10-3 and TRBJ2-1, with a possible D match to TRBD1 (5 bases). The CDR3 spans 12 residues. The germline gives CDR1 ENHRY, CDR2 SYGVKD. The V end was cut by 3 bases, the J end by 9 bases, with 9 bases between. The CDR3 sequence: CAISDRVGEQFF. CDR3 nucleotide sequence: TGTGCCATCAGTGACAGGGTTGGTGAGCAGTTCTTC.

V is TRBV11-2 and J is TRBJ1-4; 9 bases agree with TRBD1. CDR1 SGHAT and CDR2 FQNNGV come from the germline V gene. Losses at the gene ends were 5 bases for V and 8 bases for J; bases not matched to a gene: 6. The CDR3 runs to 14 residues. The chain's CDR3 is CASSPGTGTEKLFF. The DNA for the CDR3 is TGTGCCAGCAGCCCTGGGACAGGGACGGAAAAACTGTTTTTT. Looking up the rest from reference TRBV11-2 and TRBJ1-4 gives the full variable domain: EAGVAQSPRYKIIEKRQSVAFWCNPISGHATLYWYQQILGQGPKLLIQFQNNGVVDDSQLPKDRFSAERLKGVDSTLKIQPAKLEDSAVYLCASSPGTGTEKLFFGSGTQLSVL.

This rearrangement joins TRBV29-1 to TRBJ2-1; TRBD1 aligns across 7 bases. The CDR3 loop spans 15 amino acids. The germline V gene encodes CDR1 SQVTM and CDR2 ANQGSEA. J lost 2 bases, V lost 6 bases, and 10 bases had no gene match. The chain's CDR3 is CSVPGQTVTYNEQFF. The CDR3 DNA reads TGCAGCGTCCCGGGACAGACAGTGACCTACAATGAGCAGTTCTTC.

This chain links TRBV15 with TRBJ1-5; 7 nucleotides align to TRBD1. CDR3 size: 15 residues. J lost 2 bases, V lost 4 bases, and 5 bases had no gene match. The germline CDR1 and CDR2 sequences are LNHNV and YYDKDF (reference sequence). The CDR3 coding sequence is TGTGCCACCAGCATCCTGCAGGGGGGCAATCAGCCCCAGCATTTT. It translates to CATSILQGGNQPQHF.

V gene TRBV6-1 combines with J gene TRBJ1-3; D possibly corresponds to TRBD1 (6 bases). Trimming pared 6 bases from V and 0 bases from J, leaving 9 bases between. Germline CDR1 MNHNS, CDR2 SASEGT. The CDR3 contains 14 residues. The CDR3 nucleotides are TGTGCCAGCAGAAGGGACAACTCTGGAAACACCATATATTTT. This codes for CASRRDNSGNTIYF.

Points on this clone: Since the CDR3 does not end with the conserved phenylalanine or tryptophan, this likely comes from a read error. The rearrangement links TRBV6-5 to TRBJ2-2; no clear D gene. The CDR3 extends over 13 amino acids. V was cut by 7 bases and J by 5 bases, with 11 bases left in between. Per germline, CDR1 MNHEY and CDR2 SVGAGI. CDR3 in DNA: TGTGCCAGCATCCAAGACGTGACCGGGGAGCTGTTTTCT. Protein sequence: CASIQDVTGELFS.

The chain couples TRBV27 to TRBJ2-7; D is unclear. The CDR3 has 14 amino acids. The V and J ends lost 2 bases and 5 bases respectively, with 13 bases between them. Germline V gene lookup returns CDR1 MNHEY and CDR2 SMNVEV (reference sequence). The CDR3 sequence: CASSLMAGPNEQYF. CDR3 DNA: TGTGCCAGCAGTTTAATGGCAGGTCCAAACGAGCAGTACTTC.

The chain employs TRBV5-1 and TRBJ2-1, with D unresolved. Germline CDR1 is SGHRS and CDR2 is YFSETQ. The CDR3 extends over 13 amino acids. Deletions cut 1 base from V and 8 bases from J, with 10 bases between. The DNA for the CDR3 is TGCGCCAGCAGCTTGATGGCCGTCGATGAGCAGTTCTTC. Translated, it gives CASSLMAVDEQFF.

The count of this clone is one. The J gene is TRBJ2-5, the V gene TRBV9, with 8 nucleotides matching TRBD2. Germline CDR1 reads SGDLS; CDR2 reads YYNGEE. Unmatched junction bases numbered 6, after V lost 0 bases and J lost 5 bases. The CDR3 has 15 amino acids. CDR3: CASSVVSGGVETQYF. DNA for the CDR3: TGTGCCAGCAGCGTAGTGAGCGGGGGAGTGGAGACCCAGTACTTC.

This rearrangement joins TRBV19 to TRBJ2-7, with D possibly TRBD2 on 5 matching bases. Germline CDR1 reads LNHDA; CDR2 reads SQIVND (reference sequence). Trimming took off 1 base at V and 2 bases at J, with 9 bases between the two ends. CDR3 length: 14 amino acids. This CDR3 is CASSIGPGAYEQYF. CDR3 sequence (DNA): TGTGCCAGTAGTATAGGCCCCGGGGCCTACGAGCAGTACTTC.

The chain is built from TRBV7-9 and TRBJ1-1; D ambiguous. This CDR3 has 12 amino acids. V lost 4 bases and J 5 bases, leaving 8 bases between the germline ends. Germline-derived CDR1 and CDR2 are SEHNR and FQNEAQ (reference sequence). The CDR3 sequence: CASSYGGTEAFF. CDR3 sequence (DNA): TGTGCCAGCAGCTATGGCGGGACTGAAGCTTTCTTT.

Worth noting for this clone: Different DNA sequences within this sample yield the same CDR3. CDR3: CASSQDRYSYEQYF. The CDR3 DNA reads TGCGCCAGCAGCCAGGACAGGTACTCCTACGAGCAGTACTTC. V and J are TRBV4-3 and TRBJ2-7; 7 bases align to TRBD1. Per the germline V gene, CDR1 is LGHNA and CDR2 is YSLEER. V was clipped by 3 bases and J by 0 bases; unmatched bases: 2. This CDR3 has 14 amino acids.

The chain combines TRBV7-6 with TRBJ2-7; D unresolved. The CDR3 has 14 amino acids. Trimming cost V 5 bases and J 7 bases, with 18 bases left between them. The germline CDR1 and CDR2 sequences are SGHVS and FNYEAQ. The CDR3 bases are TGTGCCAGCAGCATACGACTTGAGGTTGAAGAGCAGTACTTC. Translating gives CASSIRLEVEEQYF.

This rearrangement joins TRBV27 to TRBJ2-7; D is possibly TRBD2 (5 bases). The CDR3 contains 16 residues. The V end was cut by 4 bases, the J end by 2 bases, with 18 bases between. Germline V gene data show CDR1 as MNHEY and CDR2 as SMNVEV (reference sequence). The CDR3 region is CASSSSTDSLAYEQYF. DNA for the CDR3: TGTGCCAGCAGTTCCTCGACGGACTCTCTGGCCTACGAGCAGTACTTC.

The chain joins TRBV7-9 to TRBJ1-1; D is possibly TRBD1 (6 bases). The V gene's germline CDR1 is SEHNR and CDR2 FQNEAQ (reference sequence). The CDR3 totals 13 residues. Deletions cut 6 bases from V and 1 base from J, with 9 bases between. The CDR3 DNA reads TGTGCCAGCAGTTGGACAGAGAACACTGAAGCTTTCTTT. Its translation: CASSWTENTEAFF. Variable domain in full (rest from reference TRBV7-9 and TRBJ1-1): DTGVSQNPRHKITKRGQNVTFRCDPISEHNRLYWYRQTLGQGPEFLTYFQNEAQLEKSRLLSDRFSAERPKGSFSTLEIQRTEQGDSAMYLCASSWTENTEAFFGQGTRLTVV.

The rearrangement uses TRBV5-6 and TRBJ1-6; D unresolved. Trimming shortened V by 4 bases and J by 10 bases, and 21 bases separated the two germline ends. CDR3 length: 16 amino acids. Germline loops: CDR1 SGHDT, CDR2 YYEEEE. The CDR3 sequence is CASSDRGAPVGSPLHF. The CDR3, as DNA: TGTGCCAGCAGCGACCGGGGAGCGCCAGTAGGATCACCCCTCCACTTT.

This sequence joins TRBV5-1 and TRBJ2-1; 12 bases are a match to TRBD2. The V and J ends lost 4 bases and 10 bases, in that order; junction bases with no gene match: 6. The CDR3 loop spans 14 amino acids. Germline values: CDR1 SGHRS, CDR2 YFSETQ. The CDR3 DNA is TGCGCCAGCAGCGAGACCGGGACTAGCGGGGAGCAGTTCTTC. Amino acid sequence: CASSETGTSGEQFF.

This sequence joins TRBV7-2 and TRBJ2-2; 9 bases agree with TRBD2. Germline V gene data show CDR1 as SGHTA and CDR2 as FQGNSA. This CDR3 is built from 16 residues. The V and J ends lost 0 bases and 4 bases, in that order; junction bases with no gene match: 3. The CDR3 spells CASSLAPSGITGELFF. CDR3 DNA sequence: TGTGCCAGCAGCTTAGCTCCTAGCGGGATCACCGGGGAGCTGTTTTTT.

The gene calls are TRBV6-1 and TRBJ2-1, with 12 bases matching TRBD2. Trimming cost V 5 bases and J 8 bases; bases outside gene matches: 7. This CDR3 has 15 residues. The V gene's germline CDR1 is MNHNS and CDR2 SASEGT. Here the CDR3 DNA reads TGTGCCAGCAGTTCTAGCGGGGGGGCCTCGGATGAGCAGTTCTTC. Translated, it gives CASSSSGGASDEQFF.

The J gene is TRBJ2-5, the V gene TRBV7-9, with 11 bases identical to TRBD2. CDR3 length: 16 amino acids. Germline CDR1 and CDR2: SEHNR and FQNEAQ (reference sequence). The junction had 3 bases not matched to a gene; V was cut back by 1 base and J by 2 bases. The CDR3 loop reads CASSLGRTSGQETQYF. The CDR3 DNA is TGTGCCAGCAGCTTAGGGCGGACTAGCGGGCAAGAGACCCAGTACTTC.

The chain uses TRBV7-9 and TRBJ2-1; 10 bases line up with TRBD2. Germline V gene data show CDR1 as SEHNR and CDR2 as FQNEAQ (reference sequence). V was clipped by 4 bases and J by 6 bases; unmatched bases: 12. The length of the CDR3 is 17 residues. Here the CDR3 reads CASSSSPGLASANEQFF. The DNA for the CDR3 is TGTGCCAGCAGCTCAAGCCCGGGACTAGCGTCTGCCAATGAGCAGTTCTTC.

This clone was picked up one time. V usage is TRBV7-9 and J usage is TRBJ2-7; 9 nucleotides align to TRBD1. Trimming removed 2 bases from V and 7 bases from J; junction bases left unmatched: 6. This CDR3 spans 14 amino acids. Germline values: CDR1 SEHNR, CDR2 FQNEAQ (reference sequence). The CDR3 nucleotides read TGTGCCAGCAGCTTATGGGACAGGGTGGGGGAGCAGTACTTC. Its translation: CASSLWDRVGEQYF.

CDR3 loop: CASSPIQGAREKLFF. As DNA, the CDR3 is TGCGCCAGCAGCCCTATACAGGGTGCTAGAGAAAAACTGTTTTTT. The rearrangement joins TRBV5-1 to TRBJ1-4; maybe TRBD1 (6 bases). This CDR3 has 15 residues. The V gene lost 4 bases and the J gene lost 8 bases, with 18 bases spanning the gap. Per the germline V gene, CDR1 is SGHRS and CDR2 is YFSETQ.